A selection of T cell receptor beta chains follows, all from one sample in a study of identifying expanded T cells in peripheral blood. Only in-frame clones appear in the TCRdb table, and some are missing; sequencing was by immunoSEQ multiplex PCR. The sample consists of under 95,000 clones, roughly 90% of them appearing once. The sequencing input was blood. The receptors come from a person aged 18 to 75 in good health. Each CDR3 is given with its conserved first and last residue. The order of the fields is J gene, V gene, D gene, clone size, CDR3 protein, CDR3 DNA. The D gene is left open where the match is weak. Only some rows state a clone size, as once, few, many or a class for expanded clones.

j_call: TRBJ1-4
v_call: TRBV27
d_call: .
clone_size: .
cdr3_aa: CASSFSGNEKLFF
cdr3_nt: TGTGCCAGCAGTTTTTCGGGAAATGAAAAACTGTTTTTT

j_call: TRBJ2-3
v_call: TRBV9
d_call: .
clone_size: .
cdr3_aa: CASSVYGETDTQYF
cdr3_nt: TGTGCCAGCAGCGTATACGGGGAGACAGATACGCAGTATTTT

j_call: TRBJ1-1
v_call: TRBV4-2
d_call: .
clone_size: .
cdr3_aa: CASSPSRGLNTEAFF
cdr3_nt: TGTGCCAGCAGCCCGTCCAGGGGCTTGAACACTGAAGCTTTCTTT

j_call: TRBJ1-2
v_call: TRBV5-1
d_call: .
clone_size: .
cdr3_aa: CASSLEGDSYGYTF
cdr3_nt: TGCGCCAGCAGCTTGGAGGGGGATTCCTATGGCTACACCTTC

j_call: TRBJ2-7
v_call: TRBV13
d_call: TRBD2
clone_size: once
cdr3_aa: CASSPGLAEIYEQYF
cdr3_nt: TGTGCCAGCAGCCCCGGACTAGCGGAAATCTACGAGCAGTACTTC

j_call: TRBJ1-6
v_call: TRBV6-5
d_call: .
clone_size: few
cdr3_aa: CASSRGSEDSPLHF
cdr3_nt: TGTGCCAGCAGCCGGGGTAGCGAGGATTCACCCCTCCACTTT

j_call: TRBJ1-2
v_call: TRBV7-2
d_call: TRBD1
clone_size: .
cdr3_aa: CASNPDRVNYGYTF
cdr3_nt: TGTGCCAGCAACCCGGACAGGGTAAACTATGGGTACACCTTC

j_call: TRBJ1-5
v_call: TRBV27
d_call: TRBD1
clone_size: .
cdr3_aa: CASASTDRFEPGQGTQPQHF
cdr3_nt: TGTGCCAGCGCAAGTACCGACCGCTTCGAACCCGGACAGGGGACACAGCCCCAGCATTTT

j_call: TRBJ1-4
v_call: TRBV4-1
d_call: .
clone_size: .
cdr3_aa: CASSQRPNGDEKLFF
cdr3_nt: TGCGCCAGCAGCCAACGACCAAACGGGGATGAAAAACTGTTTTTT

j_call: TRBJ2-1
v_call: TRBV4-1
d_call: .
clone_size: .
cdr3_aa: CASSQGTPIPSYNEQFF
cdr3_nt: TGCGCCAGCAGCCAAGGCACCCCGATCCCTTCCTACAATGAGCAGTTCTTC

j_call: TRBJ2-1
v_call: TRBV7-2
d_call: .
clone_size: .
cdr3_aa: CASSSGGGEAEQFF
cdr3_nt: TGTGCCAGCAGCTCTGGCGGGGGCGAAGCTGAGCAGTTCTTC

j_call: TRBJ2-7
v_call: TRBV5-1
d_call: TRBD2
clone_size: .
cdr3_aa: CASSFSSGGNSYEQYF
cdr3_nt: TGCGCCAGCAGCTTTAGTAGCGGGGGGAACTCCTACGAGCAGTACTTC

j_call: TRBJ2-2
v_call: TRBV2
d_call: .
clone_size: .
cdr3_aa: CASSERVTGELFF
cdr3_nt: TGTGCCAGCAGTGAACGGGTCACCGGGGAGCTGTTTTTT

j_call: TRBJ1-1
v_call: TRBV5-1
d_call: .
clone_size: .
cdr3_aa: CASSLPGEVAFF
cdr3_nt: TGCGCCAGCAGCTTGCCAGGGGAGGTAGCTTTCTTT

j_call: TRBJ2-3
v_call: TRBV7-6
d_call: TRBD2
clone_size: .
cdr3_aa: CASSLEASGGAPDTQYF
cdr3_nt: TGTGCCAGCAGCTTAGAGGCTAGCGGGGGGGCCCCAGATACGCAGTATTTT

j_call: TRBJ1-4
v_call: TRBV6-5
d_call: TRBD1
clone_size: once
cdr3_aa: CASRRRGRDEKLFF
cdr3_nt: TGTGCCAGCAGACGGAGGGGGCGCGATGAAAAACTGTTTTTT

j_call: TRBJ2-2
v_call: TRBV19
d_call: TRBD2
clone_size: .
cdr3_aa: CAAGRVNTGELFF
cdr3_nt: TGTGCCGCAGGGAGGGTGAACACCGGGGAGCTGTTTTTT

j_call: TRBJ1-2
v_call: TRBV6-1
d_call: .
clone_size: .
cdr3_aa: CASSEAGSYYGYTF
cdr3_nt: TGTGCCAGCAGTGAAGCCGGCAGCTACTATGGCTACACCTTC

j_call: TRBJ2-5
v_call: TRBV28
d_call: .
clone_size: .
cdr3_aa: CASSYSGKETQYF
cdr3_nt: TGTGCCAGCAGCTACTCGGGAAAAGAGACCCAGTACTTC

j_call: TRBJ1-1
v_call: TRBV2
d_call: .
clone_size: .
cdr3_aa: CASSENRNAEAFF
cdr3_nt: TGTGCCAGCAGTGAAAACAGGAACGCTGAAGCTTTCTTT

j_call: TRBJ1-1
v_call: TRBV21-1
d_call: .
clone_size: few
cdr3_aa: CASSKAVGCTEAFF
cdr3_nt: TGTGCCAGCAGCAAAGCAGTGGGGTGCACTGAAGCTTTCTTT

j_call: TRBJ2-7
v_call: TRBV5-4
d_call: .
clone_size: .
cdr3_aa: CASSFPSGEQYF
cdr3_nt: TGTGCCAGCAGCTTTCCGTCGGGGGAGCAGTACTTC

j_call: TRBJ1-6
v_call: TRBV5-6
d_call: TRBD1
clone_size: .
cdr3_aa: CASSGGTGTEFYNSPLHF
cdr3_nt: TGTGCCAGCAGCGGGGGCACCGGGACAGAGTTTTATAATTCACCCCTCCACTTT

j_call: TRBJ2-2
v_call: TRBV7-3
d_call: .
clone_size: .
cdr3_aa: CASSRGPTNTGELFF
cdr3_nt: TGTGCCAGCAGCCGAGGGCCAACGAACACCGGGGAGCTGTTTTTT

j_call: TRBJ1-2
v_call: TRBV28
d_call: TRBD1
clone_size: .
cdr3_aa: CASRPQGAGGYTF
cdr3_nt: TGTGCCAGCAGGCCACAGGGGGCGGGTGGCTACACCTTC

j_call: TRBJ2-3
v_call: TRBV10-3
d_call: TRBD2
clone_size: .
cdr3_aa: CAISELAGLADTQYF
cdr3_nt: TGTGCCATCAGTGAACTAGCGGGACTCGCGGATACGCAGTATTTT

j_call: TRBJ2-3
v_call: TRBV9
d_call: .
clone_size: once
cdr3_aa: CASSVANVPDTQYF
cdr3_nt: TGTGCCAGCAGCGTAGCTAACGTACCAGATACGCAGTATTTT

j_call: TRBJ2-5
v_call: TRBV28
d_call: .
clone_size: once
cdr3_aa: CASSRPGRVETQYF
cdr3_nt: TGTGCCAGCAGCCGCCCGGGCAGGGTGGAGACCCAGTACTTC

j_call: TRBJ2-7
v_call: TRBV28
d_call: TRBD2
clone_size: .
cdr3_aa: CASSSPGGPYEQYF
cdr3_nt: TGTGCCAGCAGTTCACCGGGAGGGCCCTACGAGCAGTACTTC

j_call: TRBJ2-1
v_call: TRBV7-3
d_call: TRBD2
clone_size: .
cdr3_aa: CASSFALTSGSPFSSYNEQFF
cdr3_nt: TGTGCCAGCAGCTTTGCGTTAACTAGCGGGAGCCCCTTCAGCTCCTACAATGAGCAGTTCTTC

j_call: TRBJ2-1
v_call: TRBV4-1
d_call: TRBD2
clone_size: .
cdr3_aa: CASSPLAGGFNSYNEQFF
cdr3_nt: TGCGCCAGCAGCCCGCTAGCGGGGGGCTTTAACTCCTACAATGAGCAGTTCTTC

j_call: TRBJ2-2
v_call: TRBV9
d_call: TRBD1
clone_size: once
cdr3_aa: CASSPGGSNTGELFF
cdr3_nt: TGTGCCAGCAGCCCAGGGGGATCGAACACCGGGGAGCTGTTTTTT

j_call: TRBJ1-6
v_call: TRBV6-5
d_call: .
clone_size: .
cdr3_aa: CASSPRASYNSPLHF
cdr3_nt: TGTGCCAGCAGTCCCAGGGCTTCCTATAATTCACCCCTCCACTTT

j_call: TRBJ2-3
v_call: TRBV9
d_call: .
clone_size: .
cdr3_aa: CASSVGGSTDTQYF
cdr3_nt: TGTGCCAGCAGCGTAGGCGGTAGCACAGATACGCAGTATTTT

j_call: TRBJ1-2
v_call: TRBV5-4
d_call: .
clone_size: .
cdr3_aa: CASSLAGGGYTF
cdr3_nt: TGTGCCAGCAGCTTGGCGGGGGGAGGCTACACCTTC

j_call: TRBJ2-2
v_call: TRBV7-2
d_call: .
clone_size: .
cdr3_aa: CASSYTWNTGELFF
cdr3_nt: TGTGCCAGCAGCTATACGTGGAACACCGGGGAGCTGTTTTTT

j_call: TRBJ1-6
v_call: TRBV5-5
d_call: .
clone_size: few
cdr3_aa: CASSPDSGNSPLHF
cdr3_nt: TGTGCCAGCAGCCCGGACAGTGGGAACTCACCCCTCCACTTT

j_call: TRBJ2-7
v_call: TRBV6-6
d_call: .
clone_size: .
cdr3_aa: CASRVRYEQYF
cdr3_nt: TGTGCCAGCAGGGTACGATACGAGCAGTACTTC

j_call: TRBJ2-7
v_call: TRBV11-2
d_call: TRBD1
clone_size: .
cdr3_aa: CASSSRTGAYEQYF
cdr3_nt: TGTGCCAGCAGCTCCAGGACAGGGGCCTACGAGCAGTACTTC

j_call: TRBJ1-2
v_call: TRBV5-1
d_call: .
clone_size: once
cdr3_aa: CASRFAENYGYTF
cdr3_nt: TGCGCCAGCAGGTTCGCCGAGAACTATGGCTACACCTTC

j_call: TRBJ2-7
v_call: TRBV10-3
d_call: TRBD1
clone_size: .
cdr3_aa: CAISDSGTAFYEQYF
cdr3_nt: TGTGCCATCAGTGACTCCGGGACAGCCTTCTACGAGCAGTACTTC